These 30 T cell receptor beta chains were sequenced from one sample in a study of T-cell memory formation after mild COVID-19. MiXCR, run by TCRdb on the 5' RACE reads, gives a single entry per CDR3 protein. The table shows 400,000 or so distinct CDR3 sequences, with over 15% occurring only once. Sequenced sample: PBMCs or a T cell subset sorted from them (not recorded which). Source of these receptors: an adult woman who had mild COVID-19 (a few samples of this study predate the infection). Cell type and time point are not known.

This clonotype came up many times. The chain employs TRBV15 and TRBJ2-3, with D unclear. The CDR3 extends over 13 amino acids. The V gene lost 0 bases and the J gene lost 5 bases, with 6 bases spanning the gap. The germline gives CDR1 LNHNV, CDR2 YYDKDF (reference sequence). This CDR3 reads CATSRDLGDTQYF. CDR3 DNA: TGTGCCACCAGCAGAGATTTGGGAGATACGCAGTATTTT.

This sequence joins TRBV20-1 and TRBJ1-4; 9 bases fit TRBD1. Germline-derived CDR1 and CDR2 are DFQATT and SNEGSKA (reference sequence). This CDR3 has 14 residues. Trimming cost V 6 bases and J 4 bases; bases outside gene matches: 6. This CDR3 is CSARKTGGNEKLFF. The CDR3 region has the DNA TGCAGTGCCCGAAAGACAGGGGGTAATGAAAAACTGTTTTTT.

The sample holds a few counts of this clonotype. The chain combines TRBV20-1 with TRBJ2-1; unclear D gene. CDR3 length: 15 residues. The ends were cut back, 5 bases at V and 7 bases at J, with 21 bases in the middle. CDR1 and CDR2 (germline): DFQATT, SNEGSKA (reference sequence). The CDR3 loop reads CSASDPRAGRNEQFF. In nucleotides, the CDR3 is TGCAGTGCTTCTGATCCTCGGGCAGGTAGGAATGAGCAGTTCTTC.

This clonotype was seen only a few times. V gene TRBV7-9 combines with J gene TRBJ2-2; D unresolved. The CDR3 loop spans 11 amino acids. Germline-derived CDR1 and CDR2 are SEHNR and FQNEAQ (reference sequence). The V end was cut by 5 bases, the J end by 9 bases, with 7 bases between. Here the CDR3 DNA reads TGTGCCAGCAGCCAGACGCGGGAGCTGTTTTTT. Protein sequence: CASSQTRELFF.

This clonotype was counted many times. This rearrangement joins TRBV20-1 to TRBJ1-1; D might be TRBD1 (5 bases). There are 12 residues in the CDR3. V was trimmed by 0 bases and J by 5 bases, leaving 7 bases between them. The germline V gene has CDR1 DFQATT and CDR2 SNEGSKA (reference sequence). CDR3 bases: TGCAGTGCTAGAGATGGGGGGACTGAAGCTTTCTTT. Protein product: CSARDGGTEAFF.

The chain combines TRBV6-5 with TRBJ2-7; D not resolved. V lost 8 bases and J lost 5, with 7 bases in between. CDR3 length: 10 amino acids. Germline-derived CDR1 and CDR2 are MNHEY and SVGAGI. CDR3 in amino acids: CASGRNEQYF. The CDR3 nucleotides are TGTGCCAGCGGGCGTAACGAGCAGTACTTC.

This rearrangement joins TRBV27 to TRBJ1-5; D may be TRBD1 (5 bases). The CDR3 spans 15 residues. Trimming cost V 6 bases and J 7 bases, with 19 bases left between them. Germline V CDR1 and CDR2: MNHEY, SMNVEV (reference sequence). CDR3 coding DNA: TGTGCCAGCAGCCTCCAGTTCAGGGTTGGGCAGCCCCAGCATTTT. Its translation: CASSLQFRVGQPQHF.

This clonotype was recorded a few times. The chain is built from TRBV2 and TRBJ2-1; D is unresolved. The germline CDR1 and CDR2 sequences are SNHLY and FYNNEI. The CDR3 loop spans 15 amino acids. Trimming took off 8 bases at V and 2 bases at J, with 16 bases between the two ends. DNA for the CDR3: TGTGCCAGCGAAGGCTTCGGGCCAACCTACAATGAGCAGTTCTTC. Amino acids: CASEGFGPTYNEQFF.

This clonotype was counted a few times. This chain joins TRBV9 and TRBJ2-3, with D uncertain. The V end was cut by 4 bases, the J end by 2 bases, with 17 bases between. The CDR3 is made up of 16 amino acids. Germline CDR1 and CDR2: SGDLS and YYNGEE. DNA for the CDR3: TGTGCCAGCAGCTCGCAGTTTTTGGAGTTCACAGATACGCAGTATTTT. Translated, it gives CASSSQFLEFTDTQYF.

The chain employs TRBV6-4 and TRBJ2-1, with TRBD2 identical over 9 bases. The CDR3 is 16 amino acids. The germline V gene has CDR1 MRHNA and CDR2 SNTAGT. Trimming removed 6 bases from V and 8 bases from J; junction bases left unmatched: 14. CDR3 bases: TGTGCCAGCAGCGATGAGGGACCTAGCGGGATTGATGAGCAGTTCTTC. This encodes CASSDEGPSGIDEQFF.

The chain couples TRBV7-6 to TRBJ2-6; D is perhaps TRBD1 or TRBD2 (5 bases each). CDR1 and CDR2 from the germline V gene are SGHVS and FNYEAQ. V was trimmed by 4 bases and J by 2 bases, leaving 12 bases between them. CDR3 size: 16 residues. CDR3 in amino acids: CASSSLGATGANVLTF. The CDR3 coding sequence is TGTGCCAGCAGCTCCCTCGGGGCCACTGGGGCCAACGTCCTGACTTTC.

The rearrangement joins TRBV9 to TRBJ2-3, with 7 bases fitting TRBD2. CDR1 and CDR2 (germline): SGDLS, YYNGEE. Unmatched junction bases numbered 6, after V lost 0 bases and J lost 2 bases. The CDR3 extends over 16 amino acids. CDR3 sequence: CASSVVSGSDTDTQYF. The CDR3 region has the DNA TGTGCCAGCAGCGTAGTTAGCGGGTCGGACACAGATACGCAGTATTTT.

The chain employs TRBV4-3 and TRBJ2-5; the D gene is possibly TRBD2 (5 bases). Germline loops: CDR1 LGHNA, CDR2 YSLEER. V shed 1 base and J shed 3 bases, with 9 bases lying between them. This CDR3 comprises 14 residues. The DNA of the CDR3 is TGCGCCAGCAGCCAAGGTTTCGGGGAAGAGACCCAGTACTTC. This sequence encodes CASSQGFGEETQYF.

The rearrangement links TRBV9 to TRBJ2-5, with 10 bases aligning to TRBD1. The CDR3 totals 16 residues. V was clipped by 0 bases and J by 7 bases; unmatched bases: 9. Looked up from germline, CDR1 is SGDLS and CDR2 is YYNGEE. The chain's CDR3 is CASSVGDRGPQRTQYF. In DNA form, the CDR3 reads TGTGCCAGCAGCGTAGGAGACAGGGGGCCTCAGAGGACCCAGTACTTC.

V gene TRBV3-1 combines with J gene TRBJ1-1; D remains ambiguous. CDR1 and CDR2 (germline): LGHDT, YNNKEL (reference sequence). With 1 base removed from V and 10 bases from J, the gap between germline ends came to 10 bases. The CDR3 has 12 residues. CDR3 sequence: CASSQGRGRAFF. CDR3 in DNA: TGTGCCAGCAGCCAAGGTCGGGGTAGAGCTTTCTTT.

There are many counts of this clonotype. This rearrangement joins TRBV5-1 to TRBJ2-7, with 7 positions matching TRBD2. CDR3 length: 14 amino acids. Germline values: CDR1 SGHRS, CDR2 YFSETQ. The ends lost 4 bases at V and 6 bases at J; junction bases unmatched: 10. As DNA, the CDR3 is TGCGCCAGCAGCCAAAGGACTAGTATGGGCGAGCAGTACTTC. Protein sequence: CASSQRTSMGEQYF.

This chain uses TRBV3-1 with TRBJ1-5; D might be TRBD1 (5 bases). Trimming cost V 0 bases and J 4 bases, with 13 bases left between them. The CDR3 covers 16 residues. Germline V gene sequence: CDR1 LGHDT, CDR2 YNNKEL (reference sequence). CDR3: CASSQDTGRGNQPQHF. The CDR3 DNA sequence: TGTGCCAGCAGCCAAGATACCGGGAGGGGTAATCAGCCCCAGCATTTT.

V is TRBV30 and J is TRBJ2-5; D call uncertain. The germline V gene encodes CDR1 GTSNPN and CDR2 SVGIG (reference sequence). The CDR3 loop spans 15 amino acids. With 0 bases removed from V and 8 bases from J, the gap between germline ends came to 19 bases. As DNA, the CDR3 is TGTGCCTGGAGTGTTACGGGCCAGTCCTGGAGAACCCAGTACTTC. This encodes CAWSVTGQSWRTQYF.

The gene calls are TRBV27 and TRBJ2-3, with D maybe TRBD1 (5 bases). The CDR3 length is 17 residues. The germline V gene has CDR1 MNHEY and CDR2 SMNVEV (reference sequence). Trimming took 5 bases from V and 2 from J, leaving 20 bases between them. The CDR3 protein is CASSRRQSPTLTDTQYF. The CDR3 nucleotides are TGTGCCAGCAGTAGAAGACAGAGCCCTACCCTCACAGATACGCAGTATTTT.

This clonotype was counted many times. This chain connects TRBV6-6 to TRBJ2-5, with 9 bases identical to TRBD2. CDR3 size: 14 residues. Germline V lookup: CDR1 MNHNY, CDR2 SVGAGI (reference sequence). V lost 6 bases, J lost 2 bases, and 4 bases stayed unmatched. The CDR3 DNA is TGTGCCAGCAGCCGACTAGCGGTACAAGAGACCCAGTACTTC. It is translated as CASSRLAVQETQYF.

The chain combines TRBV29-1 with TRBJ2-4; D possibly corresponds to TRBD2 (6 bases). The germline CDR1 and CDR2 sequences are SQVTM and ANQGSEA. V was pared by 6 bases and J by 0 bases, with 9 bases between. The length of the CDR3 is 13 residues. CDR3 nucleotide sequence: TGCAGCGTAGGAGGGCTAGCCAAAAACATTCAGTACTTC. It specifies CSVGGLAKNIQYF.

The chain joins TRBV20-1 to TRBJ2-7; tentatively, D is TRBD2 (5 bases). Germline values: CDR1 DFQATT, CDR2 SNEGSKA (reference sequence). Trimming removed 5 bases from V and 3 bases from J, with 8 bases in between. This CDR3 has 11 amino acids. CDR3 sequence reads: CSAWTGYEQYF. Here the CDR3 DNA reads TGCAGTGCTTGGACTGGCTACGAGCAGTACTTC.

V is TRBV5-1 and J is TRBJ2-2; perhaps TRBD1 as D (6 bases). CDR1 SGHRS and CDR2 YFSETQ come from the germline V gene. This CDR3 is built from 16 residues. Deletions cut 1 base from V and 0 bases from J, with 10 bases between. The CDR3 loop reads CASSLTGRTNTGELFF. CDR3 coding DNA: TGCGCCAGCAGCTTGACAGGGAGAACGAACACCGGGGAGCTGTTTTTT.

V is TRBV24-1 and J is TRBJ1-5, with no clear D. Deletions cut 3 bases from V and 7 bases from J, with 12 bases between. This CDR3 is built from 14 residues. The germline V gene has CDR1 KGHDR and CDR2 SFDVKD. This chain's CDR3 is CATSDHGESQPQHF. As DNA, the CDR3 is TGTGCCACCAGTGATCATGGGGAGAGCCAGCCCCAGCATTTT.

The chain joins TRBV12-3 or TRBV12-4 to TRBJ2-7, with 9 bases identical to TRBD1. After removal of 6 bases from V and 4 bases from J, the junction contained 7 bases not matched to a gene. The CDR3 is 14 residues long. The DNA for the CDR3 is TGTGCCAGCAGCCACGGACAGGGGCCATACGAGCAGTACTTC. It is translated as CASSHGQGPYEQYF.

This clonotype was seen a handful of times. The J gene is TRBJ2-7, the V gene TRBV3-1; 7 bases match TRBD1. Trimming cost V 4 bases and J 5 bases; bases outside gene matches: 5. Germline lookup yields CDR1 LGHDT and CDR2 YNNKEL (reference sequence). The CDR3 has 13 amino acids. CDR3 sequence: CASSRGQKHEQYF. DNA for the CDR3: TGTGCCAGCAGCCGGGGACAGAAACACGAGCAGTACTTC.

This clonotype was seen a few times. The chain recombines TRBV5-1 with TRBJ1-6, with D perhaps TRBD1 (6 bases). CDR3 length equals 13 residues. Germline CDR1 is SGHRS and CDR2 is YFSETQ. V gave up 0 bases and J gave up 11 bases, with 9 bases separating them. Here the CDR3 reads CASSLEGGPPLHF. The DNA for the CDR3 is TGCGCCAGCAGCTTGGAAGGGGGTCCACCCCTCCACTTT.

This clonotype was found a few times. The CDR3 nucleotides read TGTGCCAGTAGTATTCAAGGCTCAACCTACGAGCAGTACTTC. As protein: CASSIQGSTYEQYF. J is TRBJ2-7 and V is TRBV19; no reliable D call. The V and J ends lost 3 bases and 2 bases respectively, with 11 bases between them. Germline V gene lookup returns CDR1 LNHDA and CDR2 SQIVND (reference sequence). This CDR3 has 14 amino acids.

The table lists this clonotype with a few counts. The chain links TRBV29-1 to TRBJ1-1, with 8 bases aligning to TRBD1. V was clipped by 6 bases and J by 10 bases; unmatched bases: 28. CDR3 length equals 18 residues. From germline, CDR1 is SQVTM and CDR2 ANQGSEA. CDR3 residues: CSVDPDVPGQGALPGAFF. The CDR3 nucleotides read TGCAGCGTCGACCCGGACGTCCCAGGCCAGGGGGCTCTCCCAGGAGCTTTCTTT. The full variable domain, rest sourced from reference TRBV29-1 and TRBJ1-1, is SAVISQKPSRDICQRGTSLTIQCQVDSQVTMMFWYRQQPGQSLTLIATANQGSEATYESGFVIDKFPISRPNLTFSTLTVSNMSPEDSSIYLCSVDPDVPGQGALPGAFFGQGTRLTVV.

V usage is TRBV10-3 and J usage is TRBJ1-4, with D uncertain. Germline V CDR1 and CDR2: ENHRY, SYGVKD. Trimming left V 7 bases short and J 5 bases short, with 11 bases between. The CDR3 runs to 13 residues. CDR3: CAITESPNEKLFF. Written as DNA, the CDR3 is TGTGCCATCACTGAAAGTCCGAATGAAAAACTGTTTTTT.